This T cell receptor (beta chain) came from a study of cytomegalovirus exposure and HLA in healthy donors. General study points: The presence/absence work took it that sequencing depth was about the same across donors.

Regarding this clone: What it binds is not known.

The CDR3 is 13 residues long. V shed 6 bases, J shed 8 bases, and the junction held 6 bases outside the gene matches. Per the germline V gene, CDR1 is SQVTM and CDR2 is ANQGSEA. 13 Jbeta primers and 60 Vbeta primers were used for the PCR. Libraries were prepared by immunoSEQ multiplex PCR; TCRdb keeps only in-frame clonotypes and omits some of them. The top ten hold about 1.5% of the sample, which has around 210,000 clones, roughly three quarters seen once. Sequenced input: PBMCs. This chain links TRBV29-1 with TRBJ2-2; TRBD2 aligns across 10 bases. This clonotype was sampled from a man aged 50-59 years in good health and CMV-seronegative. The CDR3 loop reads CSVWTSGFGELFF. CDR3 bases: TGCAGCGTCTGGACTAGCGGCTTTGGGGAGCTGTTTTTT.